The clone carrying this T cell receptor (beta chain) was picked up many times. The sample originates from a study of T cells in Graves' hyperthyroidism and ophthalmopathy. Study overall: Staff took peripheral blood when the initial diagnosis was made, before any treatment began.

The source material, RNA transcripts, was used to amplify TCR beta CDR3 regions. The HTBI primer set was used in a first-round RT-PCR of the TCR CDR3. From the multiplex PCR reads, TCRdb called clonotypes with MiXCR, one entry per CDR3 protein. The sample has approximately 620,000 distinct CDR3 sequences; around 13% are singletons. The J segment lost 6 bases and the V segment lost 6 bases, leaving 10 bases of the junction unmatched. CDR3 length equals 15 residues. Germline V gene sequence: CDR1 ENHRY, CDR2 SYGVKD. Input material: blood. The gene calls are TRBV10-3 and TRBJ1-4; TRBD1 aligns across 7 bases. The sequence was obtained from a young woman with Graves' hyperthyroidism that later progressed to Graves' ophthalmopathy. CDR3 protein: CAISNTGAVDEKLFF. CDR3 bases: TGTGCCATCAGCAACACAGGGGCAGTGGATGAAAAACTGTTTTTT.